This T cell receptor (beta chain) was identified during a study of T cells of healthy individuals. TCRdb called the 5' RACE reads again in MiXCR, with one record for every CDR3 protein. The sample lists tens of thousands of distinct CDR3 sequences, about 17% occurring once. Unmatched junction bases numbered 3, after V lost 6 bases and J lost 3 bases. This CDR3 comprises 13 residues. Germline V CDR1 and CDR2: MGHDK, SYGVNS. The sequence derives from a human donor in good health. J is TRBJ2-7 and V is TRBV25-1; 9 nucleotides agree with TRBD1. This CDR3 reads CASSTGGGYEQYF. The CDR3 DNA reads as TGTGCCAGCAGCACAGGGGGCGGCTACGAGCAGTACTTC.